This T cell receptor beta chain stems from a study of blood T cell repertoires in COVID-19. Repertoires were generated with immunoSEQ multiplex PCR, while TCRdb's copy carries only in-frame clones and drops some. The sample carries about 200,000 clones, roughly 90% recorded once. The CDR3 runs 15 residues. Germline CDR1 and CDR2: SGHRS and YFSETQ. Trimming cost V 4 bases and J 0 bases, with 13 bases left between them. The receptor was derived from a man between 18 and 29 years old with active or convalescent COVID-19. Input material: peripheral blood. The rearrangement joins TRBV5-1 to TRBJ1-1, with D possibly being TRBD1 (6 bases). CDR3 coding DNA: TGCGCCAGCAGCCCCCGGCACAGGGTGAACACTGAAGCTTTCTTT. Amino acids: CASSPRHRVNTEAFF.